This T cell receptor beta chain is from a study of sequential checkpoint blockade in melanoma. Study as a whole: TCRbeta immunosequencing was performed on DNA from approximately 93 pretreatment melanoma tumor samples.

This CDR3 region has 14 residues. Looked up from germline, CDR1 is SQVTM and CDR2 is ANQGSEA. Trimming stripped 6 bases from V and 0 bases from J, with 15 bases between. Documented treatment: randomized to nivolumab then ipilimumab (arm A) or the reverse (arm B). A note on this clone: Its specificity is not known.

Generated by immunoSEQ multiplex PCR, the TCRdb table keeps only in-frame clones and is missing some. The table shows approximately 840 clones, with 22% occurring only once. Study findings and constraints: For nivolumab-first patients, baseline tumor clonality was associated with response.

V gene TRBV29-1 combines with J gene TRBJ2-7, with D possibly being TRBD1 or TRBD2 (5 bases each). This TCR was recovered from a human donor with melanoma. Specimen: tumor tissue (inferred from file names), collected from a patient given nivolumab and ipilimumab in sequence. Written as DNA, the CDR3 is TGCAGCGTGACCCGGGACGGAAGCTCCTACGAGCAGTACTTC. It is translated as CSVTRDGSSYEQYF.